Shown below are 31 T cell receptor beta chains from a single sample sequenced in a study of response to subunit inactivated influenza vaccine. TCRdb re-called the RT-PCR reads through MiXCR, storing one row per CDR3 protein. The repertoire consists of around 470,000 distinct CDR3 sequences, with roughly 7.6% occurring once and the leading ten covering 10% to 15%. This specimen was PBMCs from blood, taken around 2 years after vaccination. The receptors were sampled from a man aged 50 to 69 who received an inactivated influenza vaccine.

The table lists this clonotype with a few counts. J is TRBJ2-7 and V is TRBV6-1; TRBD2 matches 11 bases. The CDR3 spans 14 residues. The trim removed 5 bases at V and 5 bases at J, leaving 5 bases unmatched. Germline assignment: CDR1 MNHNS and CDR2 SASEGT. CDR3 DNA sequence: TGTGCCAGCAGTCCGACTAGCGGGACGCACGAGCAGTACTTC. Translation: CASSPTSGTHEQYF.

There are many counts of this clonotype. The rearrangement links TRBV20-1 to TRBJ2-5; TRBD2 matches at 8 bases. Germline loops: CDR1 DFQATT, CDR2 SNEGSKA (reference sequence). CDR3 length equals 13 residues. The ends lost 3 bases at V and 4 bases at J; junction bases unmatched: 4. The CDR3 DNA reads TGCAGTGCTAGCGGGGGGGGGTCAGAGACCCAGTACTTC. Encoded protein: CSASGGGSETQYF.

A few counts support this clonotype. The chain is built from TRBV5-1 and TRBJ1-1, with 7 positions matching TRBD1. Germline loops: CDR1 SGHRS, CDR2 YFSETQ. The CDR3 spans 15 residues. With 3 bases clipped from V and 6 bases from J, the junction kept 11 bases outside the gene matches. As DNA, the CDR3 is TGCGCCAGCAGCTATATGACAGGGACGCGGGCTGAAGCTTTCTTT. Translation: CASSYMTGTRAEAFF.

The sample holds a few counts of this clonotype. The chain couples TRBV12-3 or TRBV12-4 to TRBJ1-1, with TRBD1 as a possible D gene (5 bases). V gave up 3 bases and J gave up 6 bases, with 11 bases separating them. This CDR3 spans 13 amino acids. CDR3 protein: CASSFWQGAEAFF. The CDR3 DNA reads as TGTGCCAGCAGTTTTTGGCAGGGCGCTGAAGCTTTCTTT.

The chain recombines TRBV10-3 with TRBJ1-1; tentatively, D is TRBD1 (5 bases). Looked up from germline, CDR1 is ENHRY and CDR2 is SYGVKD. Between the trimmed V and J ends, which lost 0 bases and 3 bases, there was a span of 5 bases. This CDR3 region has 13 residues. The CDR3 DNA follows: TGTGCCATCAGTGAGTCGGGGGACACTGAAGCTTTCTTT. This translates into CAISESGDTEAFF.

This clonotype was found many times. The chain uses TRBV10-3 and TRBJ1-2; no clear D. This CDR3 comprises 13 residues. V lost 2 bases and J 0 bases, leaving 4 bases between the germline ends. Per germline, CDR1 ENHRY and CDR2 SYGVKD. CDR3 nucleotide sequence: TGTGCCATCAGTGAGGTGACTAACTATGGCTACACCTTC. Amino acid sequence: CAISEVTNYGYTF.

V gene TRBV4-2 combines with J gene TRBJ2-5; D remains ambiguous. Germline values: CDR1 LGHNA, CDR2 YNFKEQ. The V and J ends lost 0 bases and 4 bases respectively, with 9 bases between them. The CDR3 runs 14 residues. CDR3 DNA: TGTGCCAGCAGCCAAGATAAGGGTAGAGAGACCCAGTACTTC. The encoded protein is CASSQDKGRETQYF.

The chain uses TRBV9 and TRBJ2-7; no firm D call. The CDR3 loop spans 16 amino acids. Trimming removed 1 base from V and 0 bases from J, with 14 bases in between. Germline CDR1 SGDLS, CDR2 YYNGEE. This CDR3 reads CASSVRSTASSYEQYF. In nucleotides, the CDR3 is TGTGCCAGCAGCGTAAGGTCTACTGCGAGCTCCTACGAGCAGTACTTC.

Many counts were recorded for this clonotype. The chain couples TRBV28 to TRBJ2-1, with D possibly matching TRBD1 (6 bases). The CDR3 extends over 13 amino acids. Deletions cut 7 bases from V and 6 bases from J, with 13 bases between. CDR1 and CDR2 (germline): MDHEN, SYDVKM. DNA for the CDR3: TGTGCCAGCAAGGTCCGACAGGTCAATGAGCAGTTCTTC. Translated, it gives CASKVRQVNEQFF.

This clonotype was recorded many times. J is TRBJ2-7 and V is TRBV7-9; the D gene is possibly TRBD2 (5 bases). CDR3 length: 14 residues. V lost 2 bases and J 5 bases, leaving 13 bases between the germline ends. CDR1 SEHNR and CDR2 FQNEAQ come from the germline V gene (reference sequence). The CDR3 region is CASSLSHSSDEQYF. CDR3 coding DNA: TGTGCCAGCAGCTTATCCCACAGTAGCGACGAGCAGTACTTC.

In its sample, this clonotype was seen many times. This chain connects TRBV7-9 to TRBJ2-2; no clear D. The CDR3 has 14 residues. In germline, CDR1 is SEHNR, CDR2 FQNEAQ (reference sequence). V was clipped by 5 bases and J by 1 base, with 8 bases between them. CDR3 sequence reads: CASSQLQNTGELFF. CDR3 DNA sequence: TGTGCCAGCAGCCAGCTACAGAACACCGGGGAGCTGTTTTTT. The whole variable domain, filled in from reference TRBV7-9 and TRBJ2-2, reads DTGVSQNPRHKITKRGQNVTFRCDPISEHNRLYWYRQTLGQGPEFLTYFQNEAQLEKSRLLSDRFSAERPKGSFSTLEIQRTEQGDSAMYLCASSQLQNTGELFFGEGSRLTVL.

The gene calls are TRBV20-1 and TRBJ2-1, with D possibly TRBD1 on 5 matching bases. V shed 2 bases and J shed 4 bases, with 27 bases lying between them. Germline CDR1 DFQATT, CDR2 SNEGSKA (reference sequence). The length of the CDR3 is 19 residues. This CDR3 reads CSARNIRETTGQLYNEQFF. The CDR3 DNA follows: TGCAGTGCTAGAAATATCAGGGAAACTACCGGCCAGTTGTACAATGAGCAGTTCTTC.

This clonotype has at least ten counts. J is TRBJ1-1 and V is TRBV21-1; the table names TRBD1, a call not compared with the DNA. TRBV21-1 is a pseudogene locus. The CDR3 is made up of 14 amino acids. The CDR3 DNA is TGTGCCAGCAGCAGGGGGGGCTGGGACACTGAAGCTTTCTTT. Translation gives CASSRGGWDTEAFF.

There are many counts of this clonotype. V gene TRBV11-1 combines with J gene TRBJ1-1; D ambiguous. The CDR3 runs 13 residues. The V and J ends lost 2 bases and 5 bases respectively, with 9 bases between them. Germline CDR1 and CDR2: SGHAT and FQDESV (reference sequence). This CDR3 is CASSLYRETEAFF. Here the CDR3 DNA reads TGTGCCAGCAGCTTATATAGGGAGACTGAAGCTTTCTTT.

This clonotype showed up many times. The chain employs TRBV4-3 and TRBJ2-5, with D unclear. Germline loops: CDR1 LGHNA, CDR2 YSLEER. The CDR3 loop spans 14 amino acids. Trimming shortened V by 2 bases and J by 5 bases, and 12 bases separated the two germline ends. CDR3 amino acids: CASSQLLEWETQYF. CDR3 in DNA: TGCGCCAGCAGCCAACTCCTCGAATGGGAGACCCAGTACTTC.

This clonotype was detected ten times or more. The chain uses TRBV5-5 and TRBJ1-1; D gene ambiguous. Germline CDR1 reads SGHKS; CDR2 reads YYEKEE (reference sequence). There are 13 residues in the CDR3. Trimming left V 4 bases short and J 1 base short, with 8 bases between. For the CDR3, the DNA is TGTGCCAGCAGCACTATGGGGAACACTGAAGCTTTCTTT. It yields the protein CASSTMGNTEAFF. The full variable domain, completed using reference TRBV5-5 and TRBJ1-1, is DAGVTQSPTHLIKTRGQQVTLRCSPISGHKSVSWYQQVLGQGPQFIFQYYEKEERGRGNFPDRFSARQFPNYSSELNVNALLLGDSALYLCASSTMGNTEAFFGQGTRLTVV.

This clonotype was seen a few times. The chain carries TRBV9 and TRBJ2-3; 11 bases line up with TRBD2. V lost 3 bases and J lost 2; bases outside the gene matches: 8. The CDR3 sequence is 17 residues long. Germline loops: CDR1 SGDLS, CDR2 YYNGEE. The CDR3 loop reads CASSALAGGTFTDTQYF. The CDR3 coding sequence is TGTGCCAGCAGCGCCCTAGCGGGGGGCACCTTCACAGATACGCAGTATTTT. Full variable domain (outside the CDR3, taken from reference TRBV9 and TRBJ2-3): DSGVTQTPKHLITATGQRVTLRCSPRSGDLSVYWYQQSLDQGLQFLIQYYNGEERAKGNILERFSAQQFPDLHSELNLSSLELGDSALYFCASSALAGGTFTDTQYFGPGTRLTVL.

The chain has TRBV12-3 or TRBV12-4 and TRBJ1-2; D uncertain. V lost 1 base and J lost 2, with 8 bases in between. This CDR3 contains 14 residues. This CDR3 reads CASSLVPVNYGYTF. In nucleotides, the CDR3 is TGTGCCAGCAGTTTAGTCCCCGTAAACTATGGCTACACCTTC.

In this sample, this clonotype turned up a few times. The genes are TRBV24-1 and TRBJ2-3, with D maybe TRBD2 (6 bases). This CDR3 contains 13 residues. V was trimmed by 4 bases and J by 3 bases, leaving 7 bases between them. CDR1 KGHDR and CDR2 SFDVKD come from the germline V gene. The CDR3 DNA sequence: TGTGCCACCAGTGAGGGGGGAACAGATACGCAGTATTTT. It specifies CATSEGGTDTQYF.

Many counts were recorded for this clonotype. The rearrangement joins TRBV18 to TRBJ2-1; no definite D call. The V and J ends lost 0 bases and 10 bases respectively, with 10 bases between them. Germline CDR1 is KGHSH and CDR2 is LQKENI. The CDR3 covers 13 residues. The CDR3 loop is CASSPPTLGEQFF. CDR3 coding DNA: TGTGCCAGCTCACCACCGACCCTGGGGGAGCAGTTCTTC.

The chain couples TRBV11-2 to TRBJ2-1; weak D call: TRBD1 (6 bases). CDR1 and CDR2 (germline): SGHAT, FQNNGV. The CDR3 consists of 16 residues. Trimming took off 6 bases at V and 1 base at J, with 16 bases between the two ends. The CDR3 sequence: CASRLITGRSYNEQFF. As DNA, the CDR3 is TGTGCCAGCAGACTTATCACAGGGAGATCCTACAATGAGCAGTTCTTC.

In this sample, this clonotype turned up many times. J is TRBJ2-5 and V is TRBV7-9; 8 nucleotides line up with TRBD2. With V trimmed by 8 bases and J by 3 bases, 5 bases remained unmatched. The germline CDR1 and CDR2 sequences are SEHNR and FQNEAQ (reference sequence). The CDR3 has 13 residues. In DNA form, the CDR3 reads TGTGCCAGCCGCGGGGGGAACAAAGAGACCCAGTACTTC. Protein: CASRGGNKETQYF. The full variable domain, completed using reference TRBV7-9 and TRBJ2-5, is DTGVSQNPRHKITKRGQNVTFRCDPISEHNRLYWYRQTLGQGPEFLTYFQNEAQLEKSRLLSDRFSAERPKGSFSTLEIQRTEQGDSAMYLCASRGGNKETQYFGPGTRLLVL.

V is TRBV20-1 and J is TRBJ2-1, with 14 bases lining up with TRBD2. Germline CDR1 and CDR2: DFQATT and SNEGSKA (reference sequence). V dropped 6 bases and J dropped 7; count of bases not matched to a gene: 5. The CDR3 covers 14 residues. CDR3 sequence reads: CSAWTSGGKNEQFF. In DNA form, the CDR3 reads TGCAGTGCCTGGACTAGCGGGGGGAAGAATGAGCAGTTCTTC.

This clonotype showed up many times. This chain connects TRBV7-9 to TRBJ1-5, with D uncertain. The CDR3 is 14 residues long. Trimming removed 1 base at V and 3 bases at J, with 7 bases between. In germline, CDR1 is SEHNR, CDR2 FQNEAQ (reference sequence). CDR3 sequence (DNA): TGTGCCAGCAGCTTAGACGGTTACAATCAGCCCCAGCATTTT. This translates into CASSLDGYNQPQHF.

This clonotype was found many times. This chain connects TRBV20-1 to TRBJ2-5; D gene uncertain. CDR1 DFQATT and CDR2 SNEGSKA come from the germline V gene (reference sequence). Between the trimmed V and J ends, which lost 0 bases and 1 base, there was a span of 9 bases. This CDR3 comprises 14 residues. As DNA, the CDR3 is TGCAGTGCTAGAGATCCTTACAGCCAAGAGACCCAGTACTTC. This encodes CSARDPYSQETQYF.

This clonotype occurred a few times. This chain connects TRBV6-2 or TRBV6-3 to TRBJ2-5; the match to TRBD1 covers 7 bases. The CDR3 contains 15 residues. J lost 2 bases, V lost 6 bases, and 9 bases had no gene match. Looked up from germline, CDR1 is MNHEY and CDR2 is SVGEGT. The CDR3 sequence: CASSLGQRLQETQYF. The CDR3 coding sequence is TGTGCCAGCAGCCTGGGACAGCGTTTACAAGAGACCCAGTACTTC.

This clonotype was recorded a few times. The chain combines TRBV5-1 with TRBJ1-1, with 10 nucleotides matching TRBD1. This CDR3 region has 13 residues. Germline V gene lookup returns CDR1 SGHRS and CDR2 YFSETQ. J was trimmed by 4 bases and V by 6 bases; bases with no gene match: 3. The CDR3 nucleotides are TGCGCCAGCACCGGACAGGGGGGCACTGAAGCTTTCTTT. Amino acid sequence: CASTGQGGTEAFF.

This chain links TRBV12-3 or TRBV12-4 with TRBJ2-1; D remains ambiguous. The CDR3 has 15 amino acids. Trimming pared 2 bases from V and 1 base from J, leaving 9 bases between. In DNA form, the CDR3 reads TGTGCCAGCAGTTTACAGGAATTGTCCTACAATGAGCAGTTCTTC. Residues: CASSLQELSYNEQFF.

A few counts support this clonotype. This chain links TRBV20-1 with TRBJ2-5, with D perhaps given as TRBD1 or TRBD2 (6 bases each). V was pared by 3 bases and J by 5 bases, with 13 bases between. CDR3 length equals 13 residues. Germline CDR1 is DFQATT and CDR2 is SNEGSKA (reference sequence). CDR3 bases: TGCAGTGCTAGTTCCGGGGGCTATGAGACCCAGTACTTC. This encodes CSASSGGYETQYF.

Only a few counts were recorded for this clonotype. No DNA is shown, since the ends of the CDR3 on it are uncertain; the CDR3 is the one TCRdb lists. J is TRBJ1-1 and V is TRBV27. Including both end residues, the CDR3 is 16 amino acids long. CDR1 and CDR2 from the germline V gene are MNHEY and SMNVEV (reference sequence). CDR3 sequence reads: CASSFLAVNSNTEAFF.

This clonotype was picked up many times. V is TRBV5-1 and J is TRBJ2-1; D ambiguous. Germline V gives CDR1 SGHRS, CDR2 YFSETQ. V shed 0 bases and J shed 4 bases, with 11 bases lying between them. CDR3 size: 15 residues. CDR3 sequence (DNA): TGCGCCAGCAGCTTGGAAGGCCACCAGTACAATGAGCAGTTCTTC. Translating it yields CASSLEGHQYNEQFF.